Below are 31 T cell receptor beta chains sequenced from a single sample in a study of T cells of healthy individuals. TCRdb reprocessed the 5' RACE reads with MiXCR, giving one entry per CDR3 protein. The sample consists of around 63,000 distinct CDR3 sequences, 16% of them appearing once. The receptor set was obtained from a human donor in good health.

This clonotype was seen ten or more times. This chain connects TRBV3-1 to TRBJ2-5; perhaps TRBD1 as D (5 bases). Trimming shortened V by 0 bases and J by 2 bases, and 13 bases separated the two germline ends. The CDR3 has 16 amino acids. Germline CDR1 and CDR2: LGHDT and YNNKEL (reference sequence). The CDR3 protein is CASSQDLTTAQETQYF. The CDR3 nucleotides read TGTGCCAGCAGCCAAGACTTAACGACAGCACAAGAGACCCAGTACTTC.

This sequence joins TRBV12-3 or TRBV12-4 and TRBJ2-5; D remains unclear. CDR3 size: 13 residues. V gave up 6 bases and J gave up 5 bases, with 13 bases separating them. The CDR3 DNA reads as TGTGCCAGCAGCCAGGACCTAGGGGAGACCCAGTACTTC. This gives the protein CASSQDLGETQYF.

V usage is TRBV20-1 and J usage is TRBJ2-1; 10 bases agree with TRBD2. CDR1 and CDR2 from the germline V gene are DFQATT and SNEGSKA (reference sequence). Trimming removed 0 bases from V and 0 bases from J; junction bases left unmatched: 5. The CDR3 extends over 17 amino acids. CDR3 in amino acids: CSARDLAGASSYNEQFF. The CDR3 nucleotides are TGCAGTGCTAGAGATCTAGCGGGGGCTAGCTCCTACAATGAGCAGTTCTTC.

The rearrangement joins TRBV9 to TRBJ2-7; 9 positions match TRBD2. This CDR3 is built from 16 residues. V shed 4 bases, J shed 3 bases, and the junction held 11 bases outside the gene matches. Germline V gives CDR1 SGDLS, CDR2 YYNGEE. Here the CDR3 DNA reads TGTGCCAGCAGCAGACGAGATAGCGGGAGTAGCTACGAGCAGTACTTC. Protein product: CASSRRDSGSSYEQYF.

Ten or more counts support this clonotype. The V call is TRBV7-9, the J call TRBJ1-1, with 11 bases fitting TRBD1. Germline loops: CDR1 SEHNR, CDR2 FQNEAQ (reference sequence). This CDR3 is 14 amino acids long. V was pared by 5 bases and J by 8 bases, with 7 bases of the junction left unmatched. The CDR3, as DNA: TGTGCCAGCAGCAACCGGGACAGGGGGTGGGAAGCTTTCTTT. This gives the protein CASSNRDRGWEAFF.

The rearrangement joins TRBV5-1 to TRBJ2-4; D may be TRBD1 or TRBD2 (6 bases each). V was pared by 1 base and J by 2 bases, with 13 bases between. CDR3 size: 16 residues. Germline values: CDR1 SGHRS, CDR2 YFSETQ. In DNA, the CDR3 is TGCGCCAGCAGCTTGTCACCGGGGGCATCCAAAAACATTCAGTACTTC. It yields the protein CASSLSPGASKNIQYF.

V and J are TRBV5-1 and TRBJ1-1; 7 nucleotides agree with TRBD1. Germline V gene data show CDR1 as SGHRS and CDR2 as YFSETQ. V dropped 0 bases and J dropped 5; count of bases not matched to a gene: 4. This CDR3 comprises 14 residues. CDR3 amino acids: CASSLGAGGTEAFF. CDR3 coding DNA: TGCGCCAGCAGCTTGGGGGCAGGGGGAACTGAAGCTTTCTTT. The variable domain in full, completed from reference TRBV5-1 and TRBJ1-1, reads KAGVTQTPRYLIKTRGQQVTLSCSPISGHRSVSWYQQTPGQGLQFLFEYFSETQRNKGNFPGRFSGRQFSNSRSEMNVSTLELGDSALYLCASSLGAGGTEAFFGQGTRLTVV.

This clonotype showed up many times. The chain joins TRBV4-1 to TRBJ2-1, with D maybe TRBD1 (5 bases). The CDR3 contains 15 residues. V lost 4 bases to trimming and J lost 4 bases, with 14 bases between them. The germline gives CDR1 MGHRA, CDR2 YSYEKL. The CDR3 loop reads CASSPLAGPYNEQFF. CDR3 DNA sequence: TGCGCCAGCAGCCCCCTGGCAGGGCCTTACAATGAGCAGTTCTTC.

The table lists this clonotype with a few counts. The V and J genes are TRBV20-1 and TRBJ1-5; 7 positions match TRBD1. V trimming: 1 base; J trimming: 5 bases; junction bases outside the gene matches: 5. The CDR3 loop spans 14 amino acids. The germline CDR1 and CDR2 sequences are DFQATT and SNEGSKA (reference sequence). The CDR3, as DNA: TGCAGTGCTAGAGGCAGGGGGAGGTATCAGCCCCAGCATTTT. Protein product: CSARGRGRYQPQHF.

This clonotype has a count of ten or more. This rearrangement joins TRBV5-5 to TRBJ1-1, with TRBD1 matching 11 bases. The trim removed 4 bases at V and 6 bases at J, leaving 17 bases unmatched. CDR3 size: 18 residues. Germline CDR1 and CDR2: SGHKS and YYEKEE (reference sequence). CDR3 sequence (DNA): TGTGCCAGCAGCCCGCCCCCGGGACAGGGGGAGGGTTCCGCTGAAGCTTTCTTT. Translated: CASSPPPGQGEGSAEAFF.

This clonotype was picked up many times. The CDR3 protein is CASSLSSGGTEAFF. CDR3 sequence (DNA): TGTGCCAGCAGTTTGTCCAGTGGAGGGACTGAAGCTTTCTTT. The chain combines TRBV28 with TRBJ1-1; D gene unclear. Deletions cut 3 bases from V and 5 bases from J, with 13 bases between. Germline V gene data show CDR1 as MDHEN and CDR2 as SYDVKM. This CDR3 is 14 amino acids long.

This clonotype was found many times. The chain links TRBV7-9 to TRBJ2-1; the match to TRBD2 covers 8 bases. In germline, CDR1 is SEHNR, CDR2 FQNEAQ (reference sequence). This CDR3 contains 18 residues. V dropped 5 bases and J dropped 0; count of bases not matched to a gene: 12. CDR3 sequence reads: CASSPMGGAGGSYNEQFF. DNA of the CDR3: TGTGCCAGCAGCCCTATGGGGGGCGCGGGGGGCTCCTACAATGAGCAGTTCTTC.

The sample holds a few counts of this clonotype. The chain joins TRBV11-1 to TRBJ2-2; 8 nucleotides align to TRBD1. Germline values: CDR1 SGHAT, CDR2 FQDESV (reference sequence). The V gene end was trimmed by 0 bases and the J gene end by 4 bases; junction bases not matched to a gene: 4. This CDR3 contains 16 residues. CDR3: CASSLAQGAGTGELFF. The CDR3 DNA follows: TGTGCCAGCAGCTTAGCGCAGGGGGCCGGCACCGGGGAGCTGTTTTTT.

The DNA of the CDR3 is TGCGCCAGCAGCTCTGGTTCGGGGTTGCAAGAGACCCAGTACTTC. It translates to CASSSGSGLQETQYF. V and J are TRBV5-1 and TRBJ2-5; a possible D gene is TRBD2 (5 bases). V lost 3 bases and J 2 bases, leaving 14 bases between the germline ends. This CDR3 is built from 15 residues. Germline V CDR1 and CDR2: SGHRS, YFSETQ.

This clonotype occurred a few times. The chain combines TRBV27 with TRBJ1-5, with D unresolved. CDR3 size: 13 residues. Germline V CDR1 and CDR2: MNHEY, SMNVEV (reference sequence). V was clipped by 2 bases and J by 9 bases, with 11 bases between them. CDR3 region: CASSLGPFMPQHF. CDR3 in DNA: TGTGCCAGCAGTTTAGGGCCATTCATGCCCCAGCATTTT.

This clonotype was recorded at least ten times. The rearrangement joins TRBV2 to TRBJ1-1; no reliable D call. Germline assignment: CDR1 SNHLY and CDR2 FYNNEI. V lost 0 bases and J lost 11, with 16 bases in between. The CDR3 consists of 14 residues. The CDR3 reads CASSEATPGSKAFF. The DNA for the CDR3 is TGTGCCAGCAGTGAAGCTACCCCCGGGTCGAAGGCTTTCTTT.

At least ten counts were recorded for this clonotype. CDR3 sequence reads: CASSPPPGQGKTDTQYF. CDR3 nucleotides: TGTGCCAGCAGCCCGCCCCCGGGACAGGGCAAGACGGATACGCAGTATTTT. This chain uses TRBV5-4 with TRBJ2-3; 9 bases line up with TRBD1. The V gene's germline CDR1 is SGHNT and CDR2 YYREEE (reference sequence). The junction had 15 bases not matched to a gene; V was cut back by 4 bases and J by 6 bases. This CDR3 spans 17 amino acids.

This clonotype has a handful of counts. This rearrangement joins TRBV14 to TRBJ2-3; 8 nucleotides align to TRBD2. This CDR3 region has 14 residues. CDR1 is SGHDN and CDR2 is FVKESK in the germline V gene. The trim removed 5 bases at V and 4 bases at J, leaving 5 bases unmatched. DNA for the CDR3: TGTGCCAGCAGCTGGAGCGGGGGTTCAGATACGCAGTATTTT. Protein sequence: CASSWSGGSDTQYF.

This clonotype was seen many times. The chain recombines TRBV29-1 with TRBJ2-1; possibly TRBD2 for D (6 bases). This CDR3 has 14 residues. CDR1 and CDR2 from the germline V gene are SQVTM and ANQGSEA. The V and J ends lost 5 bases and 5 bases respectively, with 16 bases between them. CDR3 sequence (DNA): TGCAGCGTTAAGCAGTTAGCGGCCAACAATGAGCAGTTCTTC. Its protein is CSVKQLAANNEQFF.

The chain is built from TRBV4-1 and TRBJ2-3; weak D call: TRBD2 (5 bases). The CDR3 is 15 amino acids. Trimming took 1 base from V and 4 from J, leaving 12 bases between them. Germline CDR1 reads MGHRA; CDR2 reads YSYEKL. The CDR3 loop is CASSQVGSRADTQYF. The CDR3, as DNA: TGCGCCAGCAGCCAAGTAGGGTCGAGGGCAGATACGCAGTATTTT.

This clonotype occurred many times. The chain has TRBV7-3 and TRBJ1-1; perhaps TRBD1 as D (6 bases). This CDR3 has 14 residues. The V end was cut by 5 bases, the J end by 6 bases, with 16 bases between. Looked up from germline, CDR1 is SGHTA and CDR2 is FQGTGA. In DNA, the CDR3 is TGTGCCAGCAGCCAAACCGGGGGCAGGTCTGAAGCTTTCTTT. Translated: CASSQTGGRSEAFF.

Ten or more counts support this clonotype. This chain joins TRBV5-1 and TRBJ1-2; TRBD1 agrees at 8 bases. There are 14 residues in the CDR3. The V segment lost 0 bases and the J segment 6 bases; nucleotides outside the gene matches: 4. Germline values: CDR1 SGHRS, CDR2 YFSETQ. The DNA for the CDR3 is TGCGCCAGCAGCTTGGGACAGGGGCTACATGGCTACACCTTC. It encodes CASSLGQGLHGYTF.

This clonotype was picked up a small number of times. The chain combines TRBV6-5 with TRBJ1-3, with TRBD1 as a possible D gene (5 bases). The germline V and J ends were trimmed by 6 bases and 0 bases, with 12 bases remaining between them. Germline CDR1 MNHEY, CDR2 SVGAGI. The CDR3 consists of 15 residues. DNA of the CDR3: TGTGCCAGCAGGGCTATCGACAGCTCTGGAAACACCATATATTTT. Its translation: CASRAIDSSGNTIYF.

This clonotype was seen more than once but under ten times. The chain is built from TRBV4-1 and TRBJ2-3, with D possibly being TRBD2 (6 bases). This CDR3 has 19 residues. Germline CDR1 and CDR2: MGHRA and YSYEKL. Deletions cut 0 bases from V and 4 bases from J, with 23 bases between. The CDR3 DNA sequence: TGCGCCAGCAGCCAAGAAGACGCGGCGGGTCAAGGGGAGGCAGATACGCAGTATTTT. Amino acids: CASSQEDAAGQGEADTQYF.

This rearrangement joins TRBV18 to TRBJ2-1; 13 bases are a match to TRBD2. CDR1 and CDR2 from the germline V gene are KGHSH and LQKENI. The CDR3 totals 15 residues. V shed 3 bases, J shed 9 bases, and the junction held 5 bases outside the gene matches. The DNA for the CDR3 is TGTGCCAGCTCACCTTGGACTAGCGGGGGTATTGAGCAGTTCTTC. Protein: CASSPWTSGGIEQFF. Filled out from reference TRBV18 and TRBJ2-1, the complete variable domain reads NAGVMQNPRHLVRRRGQEARLRCSPMKGHSHVYWYRQLPEEGLKFMVYLQKENIIDESGMPKERFSAEFPKEGPSILRIQQVVRGDSAAYFCASSPWTSGGIEQFFGPGTRLTVL.

Many counts were recorded for this clonotype. The chain is built from TRBV12-3 or TRBV12-4 and TRBJ2-1, with D possibly being TRBD1 (5 bases). V lost 5 bases and J 10 bases, leaving 18 bases between the germline ends. This CDR3 spans 14 amino acids. The CDR3 loop is CASSPWLSAGEQFF. CDR3 nucleotide sequence: TGTGCCAGCAGTCCTTGGCTCTCAGCAGGGGAGCAGTTCTTC.

There are a few counts of this clonotype. V is TRBV18 and J is TRBJ2-6; D is tentatively TRBD1 or TRBD2 (6 bases each). CDR1 and CDR2 (germline): KGHSH, LQKENI. The CDR3 consists of 19 residues. Trimming shortened V by 2 bases and J by 1 base, and 18 bases separated the two germline ends. DNA of the CDR3: TGTGCCAGCTCACCAAAGGTCACGGGGGCGCCTTCTGGGGCCAACGTCCTGACTTTC. Translated: CASSPKVTGAPSGANVLTF. Variable domain in full (rest from reference TRBV18 and TRBJ2-6): NAGVMQNPRHLVRRRGQEARLRCSPMKGHSHVYWYRQLPEEGLKFMVYLQKENIIDESGMPKERFSAEFPKEGPSILRIQQVVRGDSAAYFCASSPKVTGAPSGANVLTFGAGSRLTVL.

Note on this clonotype: A junction end diverges from the germline sequence, so it may reflect a read error. The rearrangement joins TRBV7-2 to TRBJ1-3; D unclear. The CDR3 has 12 amino acids. Germline CDR1 is SGHTA and CDR2 is FQGNSA. The CDR3 loop is CVSSLSRADIYF. CDR3 coding DNA: TGTGTCAGCAGCTTATCAAGGGCGGACATATATTTT.

The CDR3 DNA reads TGTGCCATCAGTGAGTCGAGGCCCGGGGACACTGAAGCTTTCTTT. It codes for CAISESRPGDTEAFF. The chain combines TRBV10-3 with TRBJ1-1, with D hard to call. In germline, CDR1 is ENHRY, CDR2 SYGVKD. The CDR3 length is 15 residues. Trimming stripped 0 bases from V and 3 bases from J, with 11 bases between.

This clonotype was recorded at least ten times. The chain combines TRBV7-2 with TRBJ2-3; D uncertain. Germline lookup yields CDR1 SGHTA and CDR2 FQGNSA. This CDR3 is built from 15 residues. V lost 7 bases, J lost 4 bases, and 18 bases lay in between. This CDR3 is CASNSQSGIPDTQYF. CDR3 bases: TGTGCCAGCAACTCCCAATCTGGCATTCCAGATACGCAGTATTTT. The complete variable domain, with remaining parts taken from reference TRBV7-2 and TRBJ2-3, reads GAGVSQSPSNKVTEKGKDVELRCDPISGHTALYWYRQSLGQGLEFLIYFQGNSAPDKSGLPSDRFSAERTGGSVSTLTIQRTQQEDSAVYLCASNSQSGIPDTQYFGPGTRLTVL.

This clonotype was seen repeatedly, ten times or more. The chain recombines TRBV4-3 with TRBJ2-5; 7 bases fit TRBD2. V trimming: 0 bases; J trimming: 5 bases; junction bases outside the gene matches: 9. There are 16 residues in the CDR3. In germline, CDR1 is LGHNA, CDR2 YSLEER. CDR3 region: CASSQDFRRERETQYF. DNA for the CDR3: TGCGCCAGCAGCCAAGATTTCCGGCGGGAGCGCGAGACCCAGTACTTC.